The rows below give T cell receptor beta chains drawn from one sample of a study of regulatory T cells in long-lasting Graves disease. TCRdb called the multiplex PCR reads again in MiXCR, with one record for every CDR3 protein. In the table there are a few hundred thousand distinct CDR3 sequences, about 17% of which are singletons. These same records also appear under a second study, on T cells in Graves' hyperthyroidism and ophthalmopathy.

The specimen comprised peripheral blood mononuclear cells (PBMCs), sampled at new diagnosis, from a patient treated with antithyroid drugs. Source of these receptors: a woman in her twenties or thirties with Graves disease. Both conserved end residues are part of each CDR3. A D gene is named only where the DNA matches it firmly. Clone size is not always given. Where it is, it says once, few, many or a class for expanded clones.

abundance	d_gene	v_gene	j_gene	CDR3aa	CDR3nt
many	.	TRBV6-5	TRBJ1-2	CASSYRILYGYTF	TGTGCCAGCAGTTACCGGATCCTCTATGGCTACACCTTC
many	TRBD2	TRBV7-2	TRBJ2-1	CASSQRGPYNEQFF	TGTGCCAGCAGCCAGCGGGGCCCCTACAATGAGCAGTTCTTC
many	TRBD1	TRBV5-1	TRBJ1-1	CASSFRDRETEAFF	TGCGCCAGCAGCTTCCGGGACAGGGAAACTGAAGCTTTCTTT
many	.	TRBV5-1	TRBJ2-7	CASSEPGAGGGEQYF	TGCGCCAGCAGCGAGCCAGGGGCAGGGGGGGGCGAGCAGTACTTC
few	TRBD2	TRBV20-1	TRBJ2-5	CSARDFGTSGAQETQYF	TGCAGTGCTAGAGATTTCGGGACTAGCGGGGCCCAAGAGACCCAGTACTTC
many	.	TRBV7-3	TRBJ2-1	CASSSPGTHNEQFF	TGTGCCAGCAGCTCTCCCGGGACCCACAATGAGCAGTTCTTC
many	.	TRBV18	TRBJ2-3	CASSPYLGYPGGRTDTQYF	TGTGCCAGCTCACCATATCTGGGCTATCCGGGGGGCCGCACAGATACGCAGTATTTT
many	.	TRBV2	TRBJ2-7	CASRVGGAREQYF	TGTGCCAGCCGTGTAGGTGGGGCCAGGGAGCAGTACTTC
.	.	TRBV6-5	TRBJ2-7	CASSYSAGYEQYF	TGTGCCAGCAGTTACTCAGCGGGTTACGAGCAGTACTTC
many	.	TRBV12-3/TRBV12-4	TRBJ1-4	CASSPGQGNEKLFF	TGTGCCAGCAGCCCCGGCCAGGGGAATGAAAAACTGTTTTTT
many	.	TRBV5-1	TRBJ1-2	CASSLEANSNYGYTF	TGCGCCAGCAGCTTGGAGGCCAACTCTAACTATGGCTACACCTTC
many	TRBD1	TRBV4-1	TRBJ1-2	CASSLKLSGQGSAYGYTF	TGCGCCAGCAGCCTTAAGCTTTCCGGACAGGGGTCCGCTTATGGCTACACCTTC
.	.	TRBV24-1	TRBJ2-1	CATSDPNSRWDEQFF	TGTGCCACCAGTGACCCTAATTCCCGGTGGGATGAGCAGTTCTTC
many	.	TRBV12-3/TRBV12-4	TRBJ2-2	CASTQSGAANTGELFF	TGTGCCAGCACCCAGTCGGGGGCAGCGAACACCGGGGAGCTGTTTTTT
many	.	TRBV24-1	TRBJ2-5	CATSGGGTQYF	TGTGCCACCAGTGGAGGTGGGACCCAGTACTTC
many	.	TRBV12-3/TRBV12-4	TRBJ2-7	CASSLTFASEQYF	TGTGCCAGCAGCCTGACATTTGCCAGCGAGCAGTACTTC
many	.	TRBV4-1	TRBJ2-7	CASSQEGAGSYEQYF	TGTGCCAGCAGCCAAGAAGGGGCAGGGTCCTACGAGCAGTACTTC
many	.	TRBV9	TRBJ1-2	CASSAGRTYGYTF	TGTGCCAGCAGCGCCGGGCGGACATATGGCTACACCTTC
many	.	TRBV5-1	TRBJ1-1	CASSLFGHTEAFF	TGTGCCAGCAGCTTGTTCGGCCACACTGAAGCTTTCTTT
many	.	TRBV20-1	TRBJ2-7	CSAREGASSYEQYF	TGCAGTGCCCGCGAGGGTGCAAGCTCCTACGAGCAGTACTTC
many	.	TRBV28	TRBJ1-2	CASSSNPPPLNRGYTF	TGTGCCAGCAGTTCCAACCCTCCGCCGTTAAATCGGGGCTACACCTTC
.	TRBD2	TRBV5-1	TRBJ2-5	CASSWRPGTSGGPQETQYF	TGCGCCAGCAGCTGGAGGCCCGGGACTAGCGGGGGCCCCCAAGAGACCCAGTACTTC
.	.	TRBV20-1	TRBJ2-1	CSASSSPEVLSSYNEQFF	TGCAGTGCTAGTAGTTCCCCAGAAGTCCTGAGCTCCTACAATGAGCAGTTCTTC
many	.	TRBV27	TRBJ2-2	CASSTPTGLDGELFF	TGTGCCAGCAGTACCCCTACAGGGTTGGACGGGGAGCTGTTTTTT
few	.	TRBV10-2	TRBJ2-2	CASSGFEGRRELFF	TGCGCCAGCAGTGGGTTTGAGGGGCGCCGGGAGCTGTTTTTT
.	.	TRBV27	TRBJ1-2	CASSLTTRGYGYTF	TGTGCCAGCAGTTTGACCACCCGGGGCTATGGCTACACCTTC
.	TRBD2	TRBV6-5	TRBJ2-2	CASSYGTGGGAGELFF	TGTGCCAGCAGTTACGGGACCGGGGGGGGGGCCGGGGAGCTGTTTTTT
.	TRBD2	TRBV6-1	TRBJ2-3	CASSATNGGADTQYF	TGTGCCAGCAGTGCGACTAACGGGGGGGCAGATACGCAGTATTTT
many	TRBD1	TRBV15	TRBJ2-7	CATSRPGTGDPEQYF	TGTGCCACCAGCAGGCCGGGGACAGGGGACCCCGAGCAGTACTTC
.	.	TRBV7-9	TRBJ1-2	CASSLTQSAMGYTF	TGTGCCAGCAGCTTAACCCAGTCAGCGATGGGCTACACCTTC
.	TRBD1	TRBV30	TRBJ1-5	CAWSRDRGPSSNQPQHF	TGTGCCTGGAGCCGGGACAGGGGACCTAGTAGCAATCAGCCCCAGCATTTT
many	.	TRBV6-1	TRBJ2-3	CASSSGADTDTQYF	TGTGCCAGCAGCTCAGGGGCTGACACAGATACGCAGTATTTT
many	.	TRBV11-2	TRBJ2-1	CAAGDIRGSYNEQFF	TGTGCCGCCGGAGATATACGGGGGTCCTACAATGAGCAGTTCTTC
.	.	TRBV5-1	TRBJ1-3	CASSLLQGGDTIYF	TGCGCCAGCAGCTTGCTTCAGGGCGGGGACACCATATATTTT
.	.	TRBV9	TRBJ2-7	CASSPVRDLPFMEQYF	TGTGCCAGCAGCCCAGTGCGGGACCTACCCTTCATGGAGCAGTACTTC
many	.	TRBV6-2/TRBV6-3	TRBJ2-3	CASSYPGQSPQTSTDTQYF	TGTGCCAGCAGTTACCCGGGACAATCGCCTCAAACTAGCACAGATACGCAGTATTTT
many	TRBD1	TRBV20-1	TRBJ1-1	CSARPFRDRDNTGAFF	TGCAGTGCTAGACCCTTCCGGGACAGGGACAACACGGGAGCTTTCTTT
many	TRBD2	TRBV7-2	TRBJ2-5	CASSLVAGGRQETQYF	TGTGCCAGCAGCTTAGTTGCGGGGGGCCGCCAAGAGACCCAGTACTTC
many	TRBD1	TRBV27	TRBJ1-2	CASSRGQGSYGYTF	TGTGCCAGCAGTAGAGGACAGGGGAGCTATGGCTACACCTTC
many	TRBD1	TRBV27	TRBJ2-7	CASSKDRVRYEQYF	TGTGCCAGCAGCAAGGACAGGGTACGGTACGAGCAGTACTTC
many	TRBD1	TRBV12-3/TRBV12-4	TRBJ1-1	CASSLQDRGRGAFF	TGTGCCAGCAGTCTACAAGACAGGGGTAGGGGGGCTTTCTTT
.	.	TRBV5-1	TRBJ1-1	CASSLDTAMNTEAFF	TGCGCCAGCAGCTTGGATACAGCCATGAACACTGAAGCTTTCTTT
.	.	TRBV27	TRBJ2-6	CASSYRGFRSGANVLTF	TGTGCCAGCAGCTATCGGGGCTTTCGGTCTGGGGCCAACGTCCTGACTTTC
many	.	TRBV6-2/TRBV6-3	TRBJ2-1	CASSRPSNNEQFF	TGTGCCAGCAGTCGTCCTAGCAACAATGAGCAGTTCTTC
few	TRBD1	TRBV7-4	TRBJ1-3	CASSYRGRSGNTIYF	TGTGCCAGCAGCTACAGGGGGCGCTCTGGAAACACCATATATTTT
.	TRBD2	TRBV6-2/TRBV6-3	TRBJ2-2	CASKRERGGVGELFF	TGCGCCAGCAAGAGGGAGCGGGGGGGCGTCGGGGAGCTGTTTTTT
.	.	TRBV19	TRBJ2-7	CASAGTHSFEQYF	TGTGCCAGTGCCGGGACCCACTCTTTCGAGCAGTACTTC
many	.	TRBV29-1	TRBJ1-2	CSVEDISRSDGYTF	TGCAGCGTTGAAGATATCTCACGGAGCGATGGCTACACCTTC
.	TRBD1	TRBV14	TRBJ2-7	CASSQQLIGQGSYEQYF	TGTGCCAGCAGCCAACAACTCATTGGACAGGGATCCTACGAGCAGTACTTC